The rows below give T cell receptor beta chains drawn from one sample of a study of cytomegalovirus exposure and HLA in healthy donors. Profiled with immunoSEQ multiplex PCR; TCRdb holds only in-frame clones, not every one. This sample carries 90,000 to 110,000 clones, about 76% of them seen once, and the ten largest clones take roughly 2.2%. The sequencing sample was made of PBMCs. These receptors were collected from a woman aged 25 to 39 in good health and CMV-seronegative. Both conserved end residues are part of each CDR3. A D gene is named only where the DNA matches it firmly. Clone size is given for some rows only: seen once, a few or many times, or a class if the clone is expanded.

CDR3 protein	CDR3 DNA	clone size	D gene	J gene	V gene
CASRGGHLTQYF	TGTGCCAGCAGGGGGGGGCATTTGACCCAGTACTTC	.	.	TRBJ2-5	TRBV6-5
CASSLGTPTGELFF	TGCGCCAGCAGCTTGGGGACACCCACCGGGGAGCTGTTTTTT	.	.	TRBJ2-2	TRBV5-1
CASSYTGGKGNQPQHF	TGTGCCAGCAGTTACACAGGGGGCAAGGGCAATCAGCCCCAGCATTTT	.	TRBD1	TRBJ1-5	TRBV28
CATVPAGGDTQYF	TGTGCCACGGTCCCAGCGGGAGGAGATACGCAGTATTTT	.	TRBD2	TRBJ2-3	TRBV10-3
CASSEGGLAAYNEQFF	TGTGCCAGCAGTGAAGGGGGTCTAGCAGCCTACAATGAGCAGTTCTTC	.	.	TRBJ2-1	TRBV2
CASNQGGTINTGELFF	TGTGCCAGCAACCAGGGTGGGACAATCAACACCGGGGAGCTGTTTTTT	.	.	TRBJ2-2	TRBV5-4
CASSPHAQPGLAGSYEQYF	TGTGCCAGCAGTCCGCACGCCCAACCGGGACTAGCGGGGTCCTACGAGCAGTACTTC	.	TRBD2	TRBJ2-7	TRBV27
CASSLGGSGGNTIYF	TGTGCCAGCAGCTTAGGGGGCTCGGGCGGAAACACCATATATTTT	.	.	TRBJ1-3	TRBV7-9
CASSPPEVALNEQFF	TGCGCCAGCAGCCCACCGGAGGTGGCTCTCAATGAGCAGTTCTTC	once	.	TRBJ2-1	TRBV5-1
CASSFLSGRGNEQFF	TGTGCCAGCAGCTTTCTATCCGGGAGGGGTAATGAGCAGTTCTTC	.	TRBD2	TRBJ2-1	TRBV7-9
CSVALLLRRGKETQYF	TGCAGCGTTGCTCTCCTTTTGCGGAGAGGGAAAGAGACCCAGTACTTC	.	.	TRBJ2-5	TRBV29-1
CASSQDAAFIANYGYTF	TGCGCCAGCAGCCAAGACGCGGCCTTCATAGCTAACTATGGCTACACCTTC	.	.	TRBJ1-2	TRBV4-3
CATSRDTQERITQYF	TGTGCCACCAGCAGAGATACCCAGGAGCGGATTACGCAGTATTTT	few	.	TRBJ2-3	TRBV15
CASSLGDRDSPLHF	TGCGCCAGCAGCTTGGGAGACAGGGACTCACCCCTCCACTTT	few	TRBD1	TRBJ1-6	TRBV5-1
CASRQGAGRASQPQHF	TGTGCCAGCAGACAGGGGGCCGGGAGGGCTAGTCAGCCCCAGCATTTT	.	TRBD1	TRBJ1-5	TRBV27